This T cell receptor (beta chain) derives from a study of blood T cell repertoires in COVID-19. Across the study: Italy, Spain and the United States were the sources of the convalescent and acute COVID-19 samples.

Original analysis: Amplification with reference gene primers provided the estimates of nucleated cell counts. Sequencing used immunoSEQ multiplex PCR; TCRdb keeps in-frame clones, though not all of them. The D gene and trimming were derived from the DNA, and the V and J assignments and clone size from that table. The repertoire has about 150,000 clones, 79% of them found once; the top ten carry 7% to 9%. Germline V gene sequence: CDR1 SGHRS, CDR2 YFSETQ. Trimming stripped 0 bases from V and 6 bases from J, with 15 bases between. This CDR3 comprises 16 residues. The sample was peripheral blood. V and J are TRBV5-1 and TRBJ1-4, with a tentative D call TRBD1 (6 bases). The clonotype comes from a man in his fifties with active or convalescent COVID-19. In DNA, the CDR3 is TGCGCCAGCAGCTTGGGGGTACAGGGTACCTATGAAAAACTGTTTTTT. Protein product: CASSLGVQGTYEKLFF.